This passage covers 20 T cell receptor beta chains from one sample sequenced in a study of OX40 agonist ivuxolimab in advanced cancers. Generated by immunoSEQ multiplex PCR, the TCRdb table keeps only in-frame clones and is missing some. The data contain some 30,000 clones, roughly 84% of them singletons. The sequences come from CD4+ or CD8+ T cells sorted from blood, collected in a trial of the OX40 agonist ivuxolimab. The receptors come from an adult with an advanced solid tumor such as melanoma, head and neck, liver or kidney cancer.

The rearrangement joins TRBV7-3 to TRBJ2-7; D is undetermined. Germline V lookup: CDR1 SGHTA, CDR2 FQGTGA. Trimming left V 5 bases short and J 0 bases short, with 8 bases between. The CDR3 is 13 amino acids. CDR3 DNA sequence: TGTGCCAGCAGCCCACCGGGCTCCTACGAGCAGTACTTC. Translated: CASSPPGSYEQYF.

A single count supports this clone. The chain recombines TRBV7-9 with TRBJ2-7; no definite D call. V was cut by 1 base and J by 2 bases, with 9 bases left in between. CDR3 size: 14 residues. CDR1 and CDR2 (germline): SEHNR, FQNEAQ (reference sequence). CDR3 nucleotides: TGTGCCAGCAGCTTAGATGTCAGCCCCTACGAGCAGTACTTC. Translated, it gives CASSLDVSPYEQYF.

V and J are TRBV6-6 and TRBJ1-2; 8 bases map to TRBD1. Germline V gene sequence: CDR1 MNHNY, CDR2 SVGAGI (reference sequence). V lost 6 bases to trimming and J lost 2 bases; unmatched junction nucleotides: 5. The CDR3 contains 14 residues. This CDR3 reads CASSAGQANYGYTF. The CDR3 nucleotides are TGTGCCAGCAGCGCGGGACAGGCCAACTATGGCTACACCTTC.

The chain uses TRBV5-6 and TRBJ2-7, with a tentative D call TRBD1 (6 bases). Germline-derived CDR1 and CDR2 are SGHDT and YYEEEE. With 2 bases removed from V and 6 bases from J, the gap between germline ends came to 15 bases. This CDR3 comprises 14 residues. CDR3 coding DNA: TGTGCCAGCAGCTTTCCGACAGGTCAGGCCGAGCAGTACTTC. It specifies CASSFPTGQAEQYF.

The V gene is TRBV27, the J gene TRBJ2-2, with TRBD2 matching 11 bases. The ends lost 5 bases at V and 7 bases at J; junction bases unmatched: 6. In germline, CDR1 is MNHEY, CDR2 SMNVEV (reference sequence). The CDR3 is 15 residues long. DNA of the CDR3: TGTGCCAGCAGTGCCCCTAGCGGGGGGATCGGGGAGCTGTTTTTT. As protein: CASSAPSGGIGELFF.

V gene TRBV19 combines with J gene TRBJ1-1; no clear D. V was trimmed by 5 bases and J by 3 bases, leaving 4 bases between them. The CDR3 is 11 residues long. Looked up from germline, CDR1 is LNHDA and CDR2 is SQIVND (reference sequence). The chain's CDR3 is CASSVYTEAFF. The CDR3 nucleotides are TGTGCCAGTAGTGTGTACACTGAAGCTTTCTTT.

The CDR3 loop reads CASSLAVSPTGRTREQYF. The CDR3, as DNA: TGCGCCAGCAGCTTGGCCGTATCCCCCACCGGGAGAACGCGGGAGCAGTACTTC. V usage is TRBV5-1 and J usage is TRBJ2-7, with D possibly matching TRBD2 (6 bases). The CDR3 covers 18 residues. Germline CDR1 and CDR2: SGHRS and YFSETQ. V gave up 0 bases and J gave up 7 bases, with 26 bases separating them. The complete variable domain, with remaining parts taken from reference TRBV5-1 and TRBJ2-7, reads KAGVTQTPRYLIKTRGQQVTLSCSPISGHRSVSWYQQTPGQGLQFLFEYFSETQRNKGNFPGRFSGRQFSNSRSEMNVSTLELGDSALYLCASSLAVSPTGRTREQYFGPGTRLTVT.

This clone is deemed medium-sized (0.01 to 0.1%). The CDR3 loop reads CASRGPGSTEAFF. Here the CDR3 DNA reads TGCGCCAGCAGAGGACCGGGAAGCACTGAAGCTTTCTTT. The rearrangement links TRBV4-1 to TRBJ1-1; D not certain. V was cut by 6 bases and J by 4 bases, with 12 bases left in between. The CDR3 sequence is 13 residues long. Germline V gene sequence: CDR1 MGHRA, CDR2 YSYEKL.

For the CDR3, the DNA is TGCGCCAGCAGCTTGGTTGACCCCCAAGAGACCCAGTACTTC. Encoded protein: CASSLVDPQETQYF. The rearrangement uses TRBV5-1 and TRBJ2-5; the D is unclear. V gave up 0 bases and J gave up 1 base, with 7 bases separating them. This CDR3 comprises 14 residues. The germline V gene encodes CDR1 SGHRS and CDR2 YFSETQ.

The CDR3: CAWSRLGREQYF. The DNA for the CDR3 is TGTGCCTGGAGTAGGTTAGGTCGGGAGCAGTACTTC. The V call is TRBV30, the J call TRBJ2-7; D ambiguous. CDR3 size: 12 residues. With 2 bases removed from V and 7 bases from J, the gap between germline ends came to 12 bases. Germline lookup yields CDR1 GTSNPN and CDR2 SVGIG (reference sequence).

The chain is built from TRBV15 and TRBJ1-1, with D possibly matching TRBD1 (5 bases). Trimming removed 0 bases from V and 2 bases from J, with 13 bases in between. CDR1 LNHNV and CDR2 YYDKDF come from the germline V gene (reference sequence). CDR3 length: 16 residues. The CDR3 sequence: CATSRDRGRANTEAFF. The CDR3 DNA reads TGTGCCACCAGCAGAGATCGGGGGAGAGCTAACACTGAAGCTTTCTTT. Looking up the rest from reference TRBV15 and TRBJ1-1 gives the full variable domain: DAMVIQNPRYQVTQFGKPVTLSCSQTLNHNVMYWYQQKSSQAPKLLFHYYDKDFNNEADTPDNFQSRRPNTSFCFLDIRSPGLGDTAMYLCATSRDRGRANTEAFFGQGTRLTVV.

This clone was recorded a few times. CDR3 loop: CASSPPGAGYEQYF. CDR3 in DNA: TGTGCCAGCAGCCCCCCAGGGGCCGGGTACGAGCAGTACTTC. This chain connects TRBV7-8 to TRBJ2-7; TRBD1 might be the D (6 bases). The CDR3 is made up of 14 amino acids. With 5 bases removed from V and 4 bases from J, the gap between germline ends came to 15 bases. Germline V lookup: CDR1 SGHVS, CDR2 FQNEAQ.

This clone came up once. The rearrangement uses TRBV6-5 and TRBJ1-2; tentatively, D is TRBD1 (5 bases). The V and J ends lost 6 bases and 4 bases respectively, with 12 bases between them. Germline CDR1 reads MNHEY; CDR2 reads SVGAGI. There are 13 residues in the CDR3. The CDR3 nucleotides are TGTGCCAGCAGCGAGACTGGGGGCTATGGCTACACCTTC. Translating gives CASSETGGYGYTF.

The chain employs TRBV7-6 and TRBJ2-1, with D possibly TRBD1 on 6 matching bases. The germline V gene encodes CDR1 SGHVS and CDR2 FNYEAQ. This CDR3 spans 16 amino acids. The V and J ends lost 2 bases and 4 bases respectively, with 15 bases between them. The CDR3 loop reads CASSLNRNRDYNEQFF. CDR3 nucleotides: TGTGCCAGCAGCTTAAACAGGAACAGGGATTACAATGAGCAGTTCTTC.

The chain joins TRBV28 to TRBJ1-6, with 8 bases aligning to TRBD1. The CDR3 contains 14 residues. Germline values: CDR1 MDHEN, CDR2 SYDVKM. J lost 10 bases, V lost 3 bases, and 5 bases had no gene match. In nucleotides, the CDR3 is TGTGCCAGCAGTTTTGGGCAGGGGGCCTCACCCCTCCACTTT. This translates into CASSFGQGASPLHF.

V and J are TRBV19 and TRBJ2-7; the match to TRBD1 covers 8 bases. The germline V gene has CDR1 LNHDA and CDR2 SQIVND (reference sequence). This CDR3 region has 13 residues. The ends lost 3 bases at V and 4 bases at J; junction bases unmatched: 2. The CDR3 bases are TGTGCCAGTAGTATCGGACAGGGATACGAGCAGTACTTC. This codes for CASSIGQGYEQYF.

The gene calls are TRBV6-5 and TRBJ1-1; D is uncertain. The CDR3 is 14 residues long. The V gene lost 0 bases and the J gene lost 5 bases, with 10 bases spanning the gap. Germline V gene lookup returns CDR1 MNHEY and CDR2 SVGAGI. CDR3 in amino acids: CASSYSITMTEAFF. CDR3 bases: TGTGCCAGCAGTTACTCCATTACGATGACTGAAGCTTTCTTT.

The chain joins TRBV6-6 to TRBJ2-7, with TRBD2 as a possible D gene (5 bases). Trimming removed 6 bases from V and 1 base from J, with 10 bases in between. The CDR3 totals 13 residues. Germline V gives CDR1 MNHNY, CDR2 SVGAGI (reference sequence). The CDR3 region has the DNA TGTGCCAGCAGCCCCGGGGTTTCCTACGAGCAGTACTTC. This sequence encodes CASSPGVSYEQYF.

The rearrangement links TRBV27 to TRBJ2-1; TRBD2 matches at 14 bases. V dropped 0 bases and J dropped 3; count of bases not matched to a gene: 4. The CDR3 spans 18 residues. CDR1 is MNHEY, CDR2 SMNVEV, per germline (reference sequence). This CDR3 is CASSLSTSGGAVYNEQFF. The CDR3 bases are TGTGCCAGCAGTTTATCGACTAGCGGGGGGGCCGTCTACAATGAGCAGTTCTTC.

This chain uses TRBV5-1 with TRBJ1-1, with 11 bases identical to TRBD1. Losses at the gene ends were 3 bases for V and 2 bases for J; bases not matched to a gene: 3. The CDR3 length is 15 residues. Germline CDR1 reads SGHRS; CDR2 reads YFSETQ. CDR3 sequence: CASSWTGGPNTEAFF. The CDR3 DNA reads TGCGCCAGCAGCTGGACAGGGGGCCCAAACACTGAAGCTTTCTTT. Full variable domain (rest looked up from reference TRBV5-1 and TRBJ1-1): KAGVTQTPRYLIKTRGQQVTLSCSPISGHRSVSWYQQTPGQGLQFLFEYFSETQRNKGNFPGRFSGRQFSNSRSEMNVSTLELGDSALYLCASSWTGGPNTEAFFGQGTRLTVV.